These T cell receptor beta chains were read from a single sample in a study of T cell responses to AZD1222 COVID-19 vaccine. Profiling relied on immunoSEQ multiplex PCR, and the TCRdb table lists in-frame clones only, not all of them. The sample yields under 150,000 clones, of which the top ten take up 2.2%. Sequencing used peripheral blood. These receptors were obtained from an adult in good health. Each CDR3 is given with its conserved first and last residue. Each record gives: V gene, J gene, CDR3 protein.

>TRBV2|TRBJ1-2
CASSGRGLGGYTF
>TRBV27|TRBJ2-2
CASSSANTGELFF
>TRBV5-1|TRBJ1-1
CASSLEGGSNTEAFF
>TRBV3-1/TRBV3-2|TRBJ1-2
CASSQGMDSVGYTF
>TRBV6-5|TRBJ2-5
CASGHPYQETQYF
>TRBV2|TRBJ2-3
CASSEVGTRITDTQYF
>TRBV7-2|TRBJ2-7
CASSSPPGVRKQYF
>TRBV30|TRBJ1-5
CAWSVSGGVQPQHF
>TRBV2|TRBJ1-1
CASRRYGNTEAFF
>TRBV9|TRBJ2-5
CASSPISDAPWTQYF